The entry below gives a single T cell receptor (beta chain) sequence along with its context. Clones were sequenced by immunoSEQ multiplex PCR, and TCRdb holds only the in-frame ones, with some missing. The sample carries some 87,000 clones, approximately 92% recorded once. This entry belongs to a study of blood T cell repertoires in COVID-19. Turning to the study itself: The samples span acute and convalescent COVID-19 from the United States, Italy and Spain.

Material: peripheral blood. This clonotype originated in an older woman with active COVID-19.

CDR3: CARSPGQGNHDTEAFF. The CDR3, as DNA: TGTGCCAGATCACCGGGACAGGGGAACCATGACACTGAAGCTTTCTTT. The chain has TRBV2 and TRBJ1-1; 10 positions match TRBD1. J was trimmed by 3 bases and V by 9 bases; bases with no gene match: 13. The CDR3 has 16 residues. Germline V gene lookup returns CDR1 SNHLY and CDR2 FYNNEI.